The next 5 T cell receptor beta chains were all read from a single sample in a study of identifying expanded T cells in peripheral blood. TCRdb's table, derived via immunoSEQ multiplex PCR, lists solely in-frame clones and lacks some. The data show around 120,000 clones, with about 89% seen just once and around 15% held by the top ten. The sequenced sample consisted of blood. The receptors shown here come from a person aged 18 to 75 in good health.

This rearrangement joins TRBV2 to TRBJ1-4; 8 nucleotides line up with TRBD1. Germline CDR1 is SNHLY and CDR2 is FYNNEI. This CDR3 comprises 15 residues. V was pared by 4 bases and J by 3 bases, with 4 bases of the junction left unmatched. CDR3 DNA: TGTGCCAGCAGTGCCCCAGGGGGCTCTAATGAAAAACTGTTTTTT. Its translation: CASSAPGGSNEKLFF.

The chain joins TRBV7-8 to TRBJ1-3; 7 bases match TRBD1. This CDR3 has 15 residues. The V and J ends lost 6 bases and 0 bases, in that order; junction bases with no gene match: 5. In germline, CDR1 is SGHVS, CDR2 FQNEAQ. The CDR3 is CASSPRQGSGNTIYF. The CDR3 coding sequence is TGTGCCAGCAGTCCTAGACAGGGCTCTGGAAACACCATATATTTT.

The chain couples TRBV4-1 to TRBJ1-1; D gene ambiguous. The CDR3 has 15 amino acids. Looked up from germline, CDR1 is MGHRA and CDR2 is YSYEKL. The V gene lost 0 bases and the J gene lost 4 bases, with 12 bases spanning the gap. The CDR3 DNA reads TGCGCCAGCAGCCAAGAGGAGCTTGCTGGCACTGAAGCTTTCTTT. Protein: CASSQEELAGTEAFF.

This clone was found once. This chain links TRBV29-1 with TRBJ1-5; D is uncertain. The CDR3 runs 13 residues. V lost 7 bases and J lost 0, with 10 bases in between. CDR1 is SQVTM, CDR2 ANQGSEA, per germline. The CDR3 DNA sequence: TGCAGCGCCGCAGAGAATAGCAATCAGCCCCAGCATTTT. Translation: CSAAENSNQPQHF.

The chain links TRBV29-1 to TRBJ2-5; D not certain. Germline CDR1 SQVTM, CDR2 ANQGSEA. The V end lost 7 bases, the J end lost 1 base, and 7 bases lay between the germline ends. The CDR3 sequence is 11 residues long. DNA for the CDR3: TGCAGCGCTGGCCCCCAAGAGACCCAGTACTTC. Amino acids: CSAGPQETQYF.